Each of the 21 T cell receptor beta chains below was sequenced from the same sample in a study of identical twins (dated by TCRdb to 2016 to 2017). Libraries came from 5' RACE. The sample was run on an Illumina HiSeq 2000. Using fastp at Q25 and MiXCR, TCRdb reprocessed the public reads and kept productive beta chains. Every CDR3 protein is listed once, alongside the most common genes and DNA of its rows. In all, the sample holds around 1.7 million distinct CDR3 sequences, and roughly 35% of those were seen once. About 0.25% of the sample is held by the ten biggest clonotypes. The sample comprised cord blood. Receptors were obtained from a newborn girl in good health.

This chain uses TRBV25-1 with TRBJ1-1; 9 nucleotides match TRBD1. The V and J ends lost 3 bases and 8 bases, in that order; junction bases with no gene match: 10. This CDR3 comprises 15 residues. From germline, CDR1 is MGHDK and CDR2 SYGVNS. The CDR3 DNA sequence: TGTGCCAGCAGTGATCCGGAAACAGGGGGCAGGGAAGCTTTCTTT. It yields the protein CASSDPETGGREAFF.

CDR3: CATSWTGISYEQYF. For the CDR3, the DNA is TGTGCCACCAGTTGGACAGGAATCTCCTACGAGCAGTACTTC. The rearrangement uses TRBV24-1 and TRBJ2-7; 7 positions agree with TRBD1. The CDR3 is 14 residues long. Germline CDR1 is KGHDR and CDR2 is SFDVKD. V dropped 6 bases and J dropped 0; count of bases not matched to a gene: 4.

This sequence joins TRBV11-2 and TRBJ2-4, with 8 bases aligning to TRBD1. The V gene's germline CDR1 is SGHAT and CDR2 FQNNGV. This CDR3 has 19 amino acids. The ends lost 6 bases at V and 0 bases at J; junction bases unmatched: 16. CDR3 DNA: TGTGCCAGCAGACAACGGGACAGGACACTTTCCCTAGCCAAAAACATTCAGTACTTC. Translation gives CASRQRDRTLSLAKNIQYF.

V usage is TRBV15 and J usage is TRBJ2-7; 7 nucleotides align to TRBD2. The CDR3 has 14 amino acids. Losses at the gene ends were 0 bases for V and 5 bases for J; bases not matched to a gene: 4. CDR1 is LNHNV and CDR2 is YYDKDF in the germline V gene (reference sequence). The CDR3 DNA sequence: TGTGCCACCAGCAGAGATCCCAGCGGGAACGAGCAGTACTTC. Its translation is CATSRDPSGNEQYF.

The CDR3: CASSPRDRGPGYTF. CDR3 sequence (DNA): TGTGCCAGCAGTCCCCGGGACAGGGGGCCTGGCTACACCTTC. This sequence joins TRBV27 and TRBJ1-2, with TRBD1 matching over 12 bases. Germline V gene data show CDR1 as MNHEY and CDR2 as SMNVEV (reference sequence). After removal of 5 bases from V and 7 bases from J, the junction contained 5 bases not matched to a gene. This CDR3 spans 14 amino acids.

The chain couples TRBV5-1 to TRBJ1-2, with D uncertain. This CDR3 spans 13 amino acids. From germline, CDR1 is SGHRS and CDR2 YFSETQ. V was shortened by 4 bases and J by 2 bases, with 9 bases between the two germline ends. The CDR3 DNA reads TGCGCCAGCAGCCCGGTGGTGAACTATGGCTACACCTTC. Residues: CASSPVVNYGYTF.

This clonotype turned up a few times. The rearrangement joins TRBV3-1 to TRBJ1-5; D might be TRBD1 (6 bases). V lost 1 base, J lost 7 bases, and 11 bases lay in between. CDR1 is LGHDT, CDR2 YNNKEL, per germline (reference sequence). CDR3 length equals 14 residues. CDR3 DNA: TGTGCCAGCAGCCAAGGGACAGTAATACAGCCCCAGCATTTT. Encoded protein: CASSQGTVIQPQHF.

The chain carries TRBV20-1 and TRBJ1-1, with D uncertain. V dropped 5 bases and J dropped 3 bases, with 7 bases sitting between them. Germline V gene lookup returns CDR1 DFQATT and CDR2 SNEGSKA (reference sequence). CDR3 size: 11 residues. In DNA, the CDR3 is TGCAGTGCTGTCGCGGACACTGAAGCTTTCTTT. Protein: CSAVADTEAFF.

The chain couples TRBV6-2 or TRBV6-3 to TRBJ2-1; 11 bases line up with TRBD2. The V and J ends lost 7 bases and 1 base, in that order; junction bases with no gene match: 3. Germline V gene sequence: CDR1 MNHEY, CDR2 SVGEGT. This CDR3 has 15 residues. The CDR3 protein is CASTGTSGSYNEQFF. The CDR3 nucleotides read TGTGCCAGCACTGGGACTAGCGGTTCCTACAATGAGCAGTTCTTC.

The sample holds many counts of this clonotype. The chain has TRBV5-1 and TRBJ2-3; weak D call: TRBD2 (6 bases). V lost 1 base, J lost 4 bases, and 10 bases lay in between. Germline V gene sequence: CDR1 SGHRS, CDR2 YFSETQ. CDR3 length equals 14 residues. CDR3 sequence: CASSLREWADTQYF. The DNA for the CDR3 is TGCGCCAGCAGCTTGCGGGAGTGGGCAGATACGCAGTATTTT.

This clonotype occurred many times. This chain connects TRBV10-1 to TRBJ2-3; the match to TRBD2 covers 7 bases. From germline, CDR1 is WNHNN and CDR2 SYGVQD (reference sequence). The CDR3 runs 14 residues. The ends lost 3 bases at V and 4 bases at J; junction bases unmatched: 4. CDR3 bases: TGCGCCAGCAGTGACGCGGGGGTAGCAGATACGCAGTATTTT. This encodes CASSDAGVADTQYF.

This chain uses TRBV15 with TRBJ2-3; possibly TRBD2 for D (5 bases). The V gene lost 1 base and the J gene lost 8 bases, with 10 bases spanning the gap. The germline gives CDR1 LNHNV, CDR2 YYDKDF (reference sequence). The CDR3 sequence is 13 residues long. CDR3 amino acids: CATSRGNSGTQYF. The CDR3 nucleotides read TGTGCCACCAGCAGAGGGAACAGCGGTACGCAGTATTTT.

This clonotype was observed many times. The chain carries TRBV12-3 or TRBV12-4 and TRBJ2-7; 7 bases are shared with TRBD1. The CDR3 is made up of 14 amino acids. Germline trimming cut 5 bases from V and 3 bases from J; bases unmatched to any gene: 7. The CDR3 nucleotides are TGTGCCAGCAGTCGAGCTACAGGGGACTACGAGCAGTACTTC. This gives the protein CASSRATGDYEQYF.

This rearrangement joins TRBV13 to TRBJ2-3, with TRBD2 matching 11 bases. Germline V gene sequence: CDR1 PRHDT, CDR2 FYEKMQ (reference sequence). CDR3 length: 19 amino acids. The V segment lost 0 bases and the J segment 1 base; nucleotides outside the gene matches: 9. CDR3 sequence (DNA): TGTGCCAGCAGCTTAGGACTAGCGGGAGCACGGAGAGGCACAGATACGCAGTATTTT. This sequence encodes CASSLGLAGARRGTDTQYF.

This rearrangement joins TRBV7-8 to TRBJ1-6, with D hard to call. V gave up 5 bases and J gave up 5 bases, with 10 bases separating them. CDR1 and CDR2 from the germline V gene are SGHVS and FQNEAQ. The CDR3 loop spans 14 amino acids. CDR3 sequence reads: CASSRALNNSPLHF. The CDR3 DNA is TGTGCCAGCAGCCGAGCCTTAAATAATTCACCCCTCCACTTT. The full variable domain, its missing parts supplied by reference TRBV7-8 and TRBJ1-6, is GAGVSQSPRYKVAKRGQDVALRCDPISGHVSLFWYQQALGQGPEFLTYFQNEAQLDKSGLPSDRFFAERPEGSVSTLKIQRTQQEDSAVYLCASSRALNNSPLHFGNGTRLTVT.

This sequence joins TRBV11-2 and TRBJ1-1; 11 positions agree with TRBD1. The V and J ends lost 1 base and 10 bases, in that order; junction bases with no gene match: 8. Germline V gene sequence: CDR1 SGHAT, CDR2 FQNNGV. CDR3 length: 15 residues. As DNA, the CDR3 is TGTGCCAGCAGCTTAGCCTTCGCGGGACAGGGGGGAGCTTTCTTT. This translates into CASSLAFAGQGGAFF.

Comment on this clonotype: The junction departs from the called germline gene at one end, perhaps through a read error. The rearrangement joins TRBV7-9 to TRBJ2-3, with 7 bases fitting TRBD1. The CDR3 covers 14 residues. Germline V lookup: CDR1 SEHNR, CDR2 FQNEAQ (reference sequence). The DNA for the CDR3 is TGTGACAGCAGCCCTGGGACAGGCACAGATACGCAGTATTTT. This encodes CDSSPGTGTDTQYF.

This clonotype has a count of ten or more. The rearrangement links TRBV28 to TRBJ2-7, with 7 bases that match TRBD1. Germline CDR1 reads MDHEN; CDR2 reads SYDVKM. The CDR3 length is 15 residues. Trimming cost V 4 bases and J 1 base; bases outside gene matches: 7. The CDR3 sequence: CASSSPGTASYEQYF. CDR3 nucleotides: TGTGCCAGCAGTTCTCCCGGGACAGCGTCCTACGAGCAGTACTTC.

J is TRBJ2-3 and V is TRBV6-1; possible D gene TRBD2, 5 bases. Germline CDR1 is MNHNS and CDR2 is SASEGT. The V gene lost 4 bases and the J gene lost 6 bases, with 14 bases spanning the gap. The CDR3 length is 14 residues. CDR3 protein: CASSAGITLDTQYF. Here the CDR3 DNA reads TGTGCCAGCAGTGCCGGGATCACCCTCGATACGCAGTATTTT.

The count of this clonotype is one. A much larger clonotype is one base distant, so this may be a read error. The chain is built from TRBV5-1 and TRBJ2-5, with D uncertain. The CDR3 is 15 amino acids. Germline assignment: CDR1 SGHRS and CDR2 YFSETQ. Trimming left V 0 bases short and J 11 bases short, with 20 bases between. Here the CDR3 DNA reads TGCGCCAGCAGCTTGGGAGTTTGGCTATTGGGTGAGCAGTACTTC. Its translation is CASSLGVWLLGEQYF.

The rearrangement uses TRBV20-1 and TRBJ2-5; D not resolved. The last part of the DNA fits TRBJ2-7 better; the J call may be wrong. The CDR3 contains 17 residues. CDR1 is DFQATT and CDR2 is SNEGSKA in the germline V gene (reference sequence). Written as DNA, the CDR3 is TGCAGTGCTAGACCCCCAATCTCGAGATTTGGAGCCTACGAGCAGTACTTC. Translating gives CSARPPISRFGAYEQYF.